A selection of T cell receptor beta chains follows, all from one sample in a study of T cell changes during pregnancy in multiple sclerosis. The method was immunoSEQ multiplex PCR; TCRdb's version includes in-frame clones alone and lacks a portion of them. The profile shows around 100,000 clones, roughly 92% of them singletons. The sequenced sample was peripheral blood, obtained after pregnancy. The receptors come from a female donor with multiple sclerosis, enrolled in a pregnancy study. Both conserved end residues are part of each CDR3. The order of the fields is V gene, D gene, clone size, J gene, CDR3 protein, CDR3 DNA. The D gene is left open where the match is weak. Clone size appears in some rows only: once, few, many, or a class for an expanded clone.

>TRBV5-6|TRBD1|-|TRBJ1-5
CASSTADRGGRQPQHF
TGTGCCAGCAGCACTGCCGACAGGGGTGGCCGTCAGCCCCAGCATTTT
>TRBV2|TRBD1|few|TRBJ1-1
CASSGTGVNTEAFF
TGTGCCAGCAGTGGCACAGGGGTGAACACTGAAGCTTTCTTT
>TRBV5-8|-|-|TRBJ2-5
CASNTVGETQYF
TGTGCCAGCAACACAGTTGGAGAGACCCAGTACTTC
>TRBV25-1|-|once|TRBJ1-2
CASSDDSGRYGYTF
TGTGCCAGCAGTGATGACAGCGGGAGATATGGCTACACCTTC
>TRBV6-6|TRBD1|-|TRBJ2-7
CASRVGQRYEQYF
TGTGCCAGCAGGGTGGGACAGAGATACGAGCAGTACTTC
>TRBV29-1|TRBD2|-|TRBJ2-3
CSVESGFPGGNTDTQYF
TGCAGCGTTGAATCTGGGTTTCCGGGGGGGAACACAGATACGCAGTATTTT
>TRBV7-2|-|-|TRBJ2-1
CASSPRVALNNEQFF
TGTGCCAGCAGCCCCCGGGTAGCCCTGAACAATGAGCAGTTCTTC
>TRBV18|TRBD1|-|TRBJ2-7
CASSLQGDSAEQYF
TGTGCCAGCTCCCTCCAGGGGGATAGCGCCGAGCAGTACTTC
>TRBV29-1|-|-|TRBJ2-6
CSVLLSSAGANVLTF
TGCAGCGTCCTCCTGAGCAGCGCTGGGGCCAACGTCCTGACTTTC
>TRBV29-1|-|-|TRBJ1-2
CSLSRDYGYTF
TGCAGCCTCTCTCGGGACTATGGCTACACCTTC
>TRBV4-1|-|-|TRBJ2-2
CASSPGGWGELFF
TGCGCCAGCAGCCCGGGTGGGTGGGGGGAGCTGTTTTTT
>TRBV7-7|TRBD2|once|TRBJ2-1
CASSGGGDEQFF
TGTGCTAGCAGCGGCGGGGGTGATGAGCAGTTCTTC
>TRBV11-2|TRBD1|-|TRBJ1-1
CASSARQGVTEAFF
TGTGCCAGCAGCGCTAGACAGGGCGTCACTGAAGCTTTCTTT
>TRBV18|TRBD2|once|TRBJ2-7
CASSPVGGSGEQYF
TGTGCCAGCTCACCGGTCGGGGGGAGCGGCGAGCAGTACTTC
>TRBV9|TRBD2|-|TRBJ2-7
CASSAGGGPYEQYF
TGTGCCAGCAGCGCCGGGGGGGGCCCTTACGAGCAGTACTTC
>TRBV6-5|TRBD1|-|TRBJ1-2
CASSYSTGDGYTF
TGTGCCAGCAGTTACTCGACAGGGGACGGCTACACCTTC
>TRBV27|-|-|TRBJ2-7
CASAPGLVPYEQYF
TGTGCCAGCGCTCCAGGGCTGGTCCCCTACGAGCAGTACTTC
>TRBV4-1|TRBD2|-|TRBJ2-2
CASSQDLAGGPTGELFF
TGCGCCAGCAGCCAAGACCTAGCGGGGGGTCCTACCGGGGAGCTGTTTTTT
>TRBV5-1|TRBD1|-|TRBJ1-4
CASSTGQGAGTNEKLFF
TGCGCCAGCAGCACGGGACAGGGGGCAGGAACTAATGAAAAACTGTTTTTT
>TRBV2|-|-|TRBJ1-2
CASYEGRDYGYTF
TGTGCCAGCTACGAGGGGAGGGACTATGGCTACACCTTC
>TRBV9|TRBD1|-|TRBJ1-5
CASSEGGQQLLISPTQHF
TGTGCCAGCAGCGAGGGGGGACAGCAACTCTTAATCAGCCCCACCCAGCATTTT
>TRBV6-5|TRBD1|-|TRBJ1-1
CASRAGGGTEAFF
TGTGCCAGCAGGGCAGGGGGAGGCACTGAAGCTTTCTTT
>TRBV7-6|-|-|TRBJ1-2
CARRGGSHTTRANYGYTF
TGTGCCAGAAGAGGAGGGTCACACACAACACGGGCGAACTATGGCTACACCTTC
>TRBV19|-|-|TRBJ2-1
CACGPGNEQFF
TGTGCCTGCGGTCCCGGGAATGAGCAGTTCTTC
>TRBV5-1|TRBD1|-|TRBJ2-7
CASRTAGTGVNEQYF
TGCGCCAGCAGAACGGCTGGGACAGGGGTAAACGAGCAGTACTTC
>TRBV9|-|-|TRBJ2-3
CASSRDTDTQYF
TGTGCCAGCAGCCGAGACACAGATACGCAGTATTTT
>TRBV25-1|-|-|TRBJ2-5
CASSGWSGEETQYF
TGTGCCAGCAGTGGATGGTCGGGTGAAGAGACCCAGTACTTC
>TRBV18|-|-|TRBJ1-6
CASSPATDNSPLHF
TGTGCCAGCTCACCGGCGACAGATAATTCACCCCTCCACTTT
>TRBV10-3|TRBD2|-|TRBJ2-2
CAISEPRLAGGHTRSQANTGELFF
TGTGCCATCAGTGAGCCAAGACTAGCGGGGGGACACACCCGTTCACAAGCGAACACCGGGGAGCTGTTTTTT
>TRBV5-8|-|few|TRBJ1-5
CASSPGRSPNQPQHF
TGTGCCAGCAGCCCCGGTCGGTCCCCCAATCAGCCCCAGCATTTT
>TRBV5-1|-|-|TRBJ2-6
CASSLLGGANVLTF
TGCGCCAGCAGCTTGCTCGGTGGGGCCAACGTCCTGACTTTC